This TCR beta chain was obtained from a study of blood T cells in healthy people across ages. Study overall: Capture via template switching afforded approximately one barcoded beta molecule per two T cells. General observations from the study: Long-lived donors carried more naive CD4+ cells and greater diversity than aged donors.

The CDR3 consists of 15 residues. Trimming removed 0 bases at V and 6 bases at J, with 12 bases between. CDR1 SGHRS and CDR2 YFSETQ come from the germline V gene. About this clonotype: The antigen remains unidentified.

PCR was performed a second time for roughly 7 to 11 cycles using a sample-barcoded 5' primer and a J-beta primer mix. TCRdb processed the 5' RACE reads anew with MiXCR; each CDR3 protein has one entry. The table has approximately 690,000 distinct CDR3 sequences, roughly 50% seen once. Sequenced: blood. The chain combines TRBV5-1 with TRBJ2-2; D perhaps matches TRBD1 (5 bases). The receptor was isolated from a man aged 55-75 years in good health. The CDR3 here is CASSLEGADSGELFF. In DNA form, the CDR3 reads TGCGCCAGCAGCTTGGAAGGGGCCGATTCCGGGGAGCTGTTTTTT. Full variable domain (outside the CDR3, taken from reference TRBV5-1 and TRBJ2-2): KAGVTQTPRYLIKTRGQQVTLSCSPISGHRSVSWYQQTPGQGLQFLFEYFSETQRNKGNFPGRFSGRQFSNSRSEMNVSTLELGDSALYLCASSLEGADSGELFFGEGSRLTVL.